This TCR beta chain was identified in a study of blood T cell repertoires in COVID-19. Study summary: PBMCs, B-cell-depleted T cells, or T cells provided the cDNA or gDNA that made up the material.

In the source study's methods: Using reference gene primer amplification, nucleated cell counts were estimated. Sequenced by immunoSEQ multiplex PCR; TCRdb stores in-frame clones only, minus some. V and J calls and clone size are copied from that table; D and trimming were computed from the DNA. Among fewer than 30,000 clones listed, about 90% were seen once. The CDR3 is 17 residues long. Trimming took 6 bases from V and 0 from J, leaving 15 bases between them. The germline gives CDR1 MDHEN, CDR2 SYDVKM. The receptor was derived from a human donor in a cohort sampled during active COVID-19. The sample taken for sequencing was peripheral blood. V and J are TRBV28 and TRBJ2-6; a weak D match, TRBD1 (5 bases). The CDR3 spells CASRTVSDLSGANVLTF. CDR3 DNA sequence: TGTGCCAGCAGGACAGTGTCTGATCTCTCTGGGGCCAACGTCCTGACTTTC.